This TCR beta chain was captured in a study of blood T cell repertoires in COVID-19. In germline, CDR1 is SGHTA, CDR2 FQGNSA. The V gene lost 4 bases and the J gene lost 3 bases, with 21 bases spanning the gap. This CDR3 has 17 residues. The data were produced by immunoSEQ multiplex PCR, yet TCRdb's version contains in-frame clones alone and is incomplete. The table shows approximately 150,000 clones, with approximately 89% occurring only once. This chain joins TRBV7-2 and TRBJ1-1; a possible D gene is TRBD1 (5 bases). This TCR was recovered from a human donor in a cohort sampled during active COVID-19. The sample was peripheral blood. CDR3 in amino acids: CASSSASIGVWDTEAFF. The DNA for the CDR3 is TGTGCCAGCAGCTCAGCTTCAATAGGGGTCTGGGACACTGAAGCTTTCTTT.